This TCR beta chain is drawn from a study of T cell repertoires in cytomegalovirus infection. Study summary: Recently identified HLA-C-restricted CMV epitopes were used, and well-studied HLA-B-restricted CMV epitopes were used as well. Both a matching HLA type and CMV infection were indicated by public TCR beta signatures. Whole-study results and caveats: Dominant in the ex vivo response were TCR beta clonotypes restricted by HLA-C and specific for CMV.

As to this clonotype: Its target is unknown.

Germline loops: CDR1 SGHTA, CDR2 FQGNSA. The CDR3 runs to 13 residues. V lost 5 bases and J 5 bases, leaving 10 bases between the germline ends. TCRdb recomputed calls from the reads with MiXCR, one row per CDR3 protein. This sample has roughly 570,000 distinct CDR3 sequences, with just under 40% found just once. This material consisted of cultured PBMCs, taken from culture after CMV antigen stimulation. The chain links TRBV7-2 to TRBJ2-4; possibly TRBD2 for D (7 bases). The source is a human donor in good health (CMV status not recorded). Some clones in this sample may be carry-over from other donors' samples. In nucleotides, the CDR3 is TGTGCCAGCAGCAGGGGGGGCCAAAACATTCAGTACTTC. Translating it yields CASSRGGQNIQYF.